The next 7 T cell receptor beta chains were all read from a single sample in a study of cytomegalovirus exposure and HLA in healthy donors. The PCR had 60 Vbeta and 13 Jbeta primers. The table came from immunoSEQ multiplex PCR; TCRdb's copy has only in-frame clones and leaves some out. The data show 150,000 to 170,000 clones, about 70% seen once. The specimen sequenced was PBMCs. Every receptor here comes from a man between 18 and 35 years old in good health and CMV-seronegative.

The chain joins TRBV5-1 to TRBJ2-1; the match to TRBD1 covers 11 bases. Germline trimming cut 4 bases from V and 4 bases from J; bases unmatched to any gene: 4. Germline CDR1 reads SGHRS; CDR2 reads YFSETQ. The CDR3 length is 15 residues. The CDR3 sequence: CASSRGTGGYNEQFF. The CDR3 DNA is TGCGCCAGCAGCCGCGGGACAGGGGGTTACAATGAGCAGTTCTTC.

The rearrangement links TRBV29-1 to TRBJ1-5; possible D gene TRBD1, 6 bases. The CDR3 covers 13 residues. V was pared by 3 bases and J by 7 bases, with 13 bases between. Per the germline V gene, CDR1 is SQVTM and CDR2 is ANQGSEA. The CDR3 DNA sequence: TGCAGCGTTGATTTGGGAGGGGGACAGCCCCAGCATTTT. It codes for CSVDLGGGQPQHF.

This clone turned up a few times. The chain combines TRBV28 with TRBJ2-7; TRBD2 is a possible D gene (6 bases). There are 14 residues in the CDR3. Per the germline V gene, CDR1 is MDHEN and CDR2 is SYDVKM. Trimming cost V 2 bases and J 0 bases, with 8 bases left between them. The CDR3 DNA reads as TGTGCCAGCAGTTTAGCGGGGACCTCCTACGAGCAGTACGTC. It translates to CASSLAGTSYEQYV.

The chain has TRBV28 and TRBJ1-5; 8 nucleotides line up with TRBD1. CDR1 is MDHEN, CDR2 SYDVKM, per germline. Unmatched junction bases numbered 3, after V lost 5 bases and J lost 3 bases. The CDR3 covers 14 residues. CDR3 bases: TGTGCCAGCAGTCAGGGGGCCGACAATCAGCCCCAGCATTTT. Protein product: CASSQGADNQPQHF.

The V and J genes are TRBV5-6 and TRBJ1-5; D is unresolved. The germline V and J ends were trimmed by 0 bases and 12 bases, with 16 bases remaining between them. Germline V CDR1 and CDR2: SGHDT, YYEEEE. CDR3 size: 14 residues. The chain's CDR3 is CASSLGRALRDQHF. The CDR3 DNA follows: TGTGCCAGCAGCTTGGGGAGGGCCCTTAGGGACCAGCATTTT.

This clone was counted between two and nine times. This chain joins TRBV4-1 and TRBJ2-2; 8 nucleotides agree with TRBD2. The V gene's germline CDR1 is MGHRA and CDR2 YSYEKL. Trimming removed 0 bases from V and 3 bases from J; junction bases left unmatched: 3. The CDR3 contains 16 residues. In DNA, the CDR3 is TGCGCCAGCAGCCAAGATAGCGGGACCCACACCGGGGAGCTGTTTTTT. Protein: CASSQDSGTHTGELFF.

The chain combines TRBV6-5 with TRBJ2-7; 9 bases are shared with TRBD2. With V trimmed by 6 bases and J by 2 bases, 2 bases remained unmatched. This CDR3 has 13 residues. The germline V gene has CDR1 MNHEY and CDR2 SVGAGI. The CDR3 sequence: CASRRLAAYEQYF. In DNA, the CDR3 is TGTGCCAGCAGACGACTAGCGGCCTACGAGCAGTACTTC.